The 20 T cell receptor beta chains given below trace back to one sample, sequenced in a study of T-cell memory formation after mild COVID-19. Via MiXCR, TCRdb re-called the 5' RACE reads, giving one row per CDR3 protein. This sample carries about 320,000 distinct CDR3 sequences, roughly an eighth of them seen once, and the ten largest clones take around 20%. What was sequenced was PBMCs or a T cell subset sorted from them (not recorded which). These receptors all stem from a man aged 18 to 30 who had mild COVID-19 (a few samples of this study predate the infection). Cell type and time point are not known.

Only a few counts were recorded for this clonotype. The J gene is TRBJ2-1, the V gene TRBV6-6, with D unresolved. The CDR3 totals 13 residues. The germline V gene encodes CDR1 MNHNY and CDR2 SVGAGI (reference sequence). Trimming cost V 2 bases and J 2 bases, with 4 bases left between them. The CDR3 nucleotides are TGTGCCAGCAGTTACACGGCCTACAATGAGCAGTTCTTC. This encodes CASSYTAYNEQFF.

CDR3 protein: CASSLGGQEGETQYF. CDR3 nucleotides: TGCGCCAGCAGCTTGGGAGGACAGGAGGGGGAGACCCAGTACTTC. The rearrangement links TRBV5-1 to TRBJ2-5, with D possibly TRBD1 on 7 matching bases. Trimming left V 0 bases short and J 5 bases short, with 14 bases between. The CDR3 is 15 residues long. From germline, CDR1 is SGHRS and CDR2 YFSETQ.

V usage is TRBV5-1 and J usage is TRBJ1-1, with 9 bases lining up with TRBD1. Germline-derived CDR1 and CDR2 are SGHRS and YFSETQ. Trimming took 5 bases from V and 4 from J; bases not matched to a gene: 6. This CDR3 is 14 amino acids long. Written as DNA, the CDR3 is TGCGCCAGCAGAACCGGGACAGGGAGCACTGAAGCTTTCTTT. It yields the protein CASRTGTGSTEAFF.

This clonotype showed up just a few times. The V call is TRBV7-3, the J call TRBJ2-5; 7 nucleotides line up with TRBD2. There are 17 residues in the CDR3. CDR1 is SGHTA, CDR2 FQGTGA, per germline. With V trimmed by 5 bases and J by 4 bases, 16 bases remained unmatched. CDR3 sequence reads: CASSPEKVAGVRETQYF. CDR3 nucleotide sequence: TGTGCCAGCAGCCCGGAAAAAGTTGCGGGGGTGAGAGAGACCCAGTACTTC.

In this sample, this clonotype turned up many times. This rearrangement joins TRBV15 to TRBJ1-5; no reliable D call. CDR1 and CDR2 (germline): LNHNV, YYDKDF (reference sequence). Trimming took off 1 base at V and 9 bases at J, with 13 bases between the two ends. The CDR3 runs 14 residues. CDR3 amino acids: CATSRGGDRRPQHF. The CDR3 coding sequence is TGTGCCACCAGCAGAGGGGGAGACCGGAGGCCCCAGCATTTT.

The rearrangement joins TRBV27 to TRBJ2-1; the D gene could be TRBD1 or TRBD2 (5 bases each). The CDR3 loop spans 14 amino acids. Trimming took 8 bases from V and 4 from J, leaving 15 bases between them. Germline V lookup: CDR1 MNHEY, CDR2 SMNVEV (reference sequence). The CDR3 nucleotides are TGTGCCAGCGGGACGACCGGGAATTACAATGAGCAGTTCTTC. This encodes CASGTTGNYNEQFF.

V and J are TRBV18 and TRBJ2-2; 13 nucleotides match TRBD2. V lost 6 bases and J lost 0; bases outside the gene matches: 10. Germline loops: CDR1 KGHSH, CDR2 LQKENI. This CDR3 comprises 19 residues. The CDR3 sequence is CASSPKTTSGGTNTGELFF. For the CDR3, the DNA is TGTGCCAGCTCGCCTAAGACGACTAGCGGGGGGACGAACACCGGGGAGCTGTTTTTT.

The rearrangement joins TRBV7-6 to TRBJ2-5; 11 nucleotides match TRBD1. V was pared by 1 base and J by 4 bases, with 2 bases of the junction left unmatched. Germline assignment: CDR1 SGHVS and CDR2 FNYEAQ. The CDR3 has 15 residues. The CDR3: CASSLGTGGPETQYF. The CDR3 region has the DNA TGTGCCAGCAGCTTAGGGACAGGGGGCCCAGAGACCCAGTACTTC.

The rearrangement uses TRBV20-1 and TRBJ1-4; D might be TRBD1 (6 bases). V dropped 3 bases and J dropped 8 bases, with 10 bases sitting between them. The CDR3 consists of 12 residues. Germline V CDR1 and CDR2: DFQATT, SNEGSKA (reference sequence). The CDR3 loop is CSASRGREKLFF. The CDR3 DNA is TGCAGTGCTAGTCGGGGGCGAGAAAAACTGTTTTTT.

This clonotype was recorded many times. This chain joins TRBV6-2 or TRBV6-3 and TRBJ2-7, with D unresolved. Germline-derived CDR1 and CDR2 are MNHEY and SVGEGT. The CDR3 extends over 13 amino acids. Trimming took 5 bases from V and 4 from J, leaving 12 bases between them. The CDR3 loop is CASSHLGRYEQYV. CDR3 bases: TGTGCCAGCAGTCACCTCGGCAGGTACGAGCAGTACGTC.

This clonotype has a handful of counts. The rearrangement links TRBV10-3 to TRBJ2-3, with 7 bases identical to TRBD2. This CDR3 has 13 amino acids. Trimming removed 6 bases from V and 5 bases from J; junction bases left unmatched: 5. Per the germline V gene, CDR1 is ENHRY and CDR2 is SYGVKD. The CDR3 DNA follows: TGTGCCATCAGCCAAGCGGGGTTAGATACGCAGTATTTT. Translating gives CAISQAGLDTQYF.

The J gene is TRBJ1-5, the V gene TRBV2, with 9 bases fitting TRBD1. Germline-derived CDR1 and CDR2 are SNHLY and FYNNEI. The V gene end was trimmed by 6 bases and the J gene end by 7 bases; junction bases not matched to a gene: 4. The CDR3 loop spans 13 amino acids. This CDR3 reads CASSTGQGQPQHF. CDR3 bases: TGTGCCAGCAGCACGGGACAGGGCCAGCCCCAGCATTTT.

The CDR3 loop is CRASSPGQGVEQYV. In nucleotides, the CDR3 is TGCAGGGCCTCAAGTCCGGGACAGGGGGTCGAGCAGTACGTC. The J gene is TRBJ2-7, the V gene TRBV20-1; 11 positions match TRBD1. Germline loops: CDR1 DFQATT, CDR2 SNEGSKA (reference sequence). This CDR3 is 14 amino acids long.

There are a few counts of this clonotype. J is TRBJ2-1 and V is TRBV29-1; 9 bases agree with TRBD1. Germline CDR1 reads SQVTM; CDR2 reads ANQGSEA. Germline trimming cut 6 bases from V and 4 bases from J; bases unmatched to any gene: 4. CDR3 size: 13 residues. CDR3 protein: CSVGGQGYNEQFF. For the CDR3, the DNA is TGCAGCGTCGGGGGACAGGGTTACAATGAGCAGTTCTTC.

This chain joins TRBV20-1 and TRBJ2-3; D unclear. Looked up from germline, CDR1 is DFQATT and CDR2 is SNEGSKA (reference sequence). V gave up 4 bases and J gave up 6 bases, with 11 bases separating them. There are 12 residues in the CDR3. The CDR3 sequence: CSATPARDTQYF. CDR3 nucleotides: TGCAGTGCTACCCCGGCTAGGGATACGCAGTATTTT.

This clonotype was counted between two and nine times. The rearrangement joins TRBV7-2 to TRBJ1-5; maybe TRBD1 (6 bases). The germline gives CDR1 SGHTA, CDR2 FQGNSA. There are 15 residues in the CDR3. V shed 6 bases and J shed 2 bases, with 14 bases lying between them. The CDR3 DNA reads TGTGCCAGCAGACCGGGGGCGGCGGGCAATCAGCCCCAGCATTTT. This gives the protein CASRPGAAGNQPQHF.

This clonotype was counted between two and nine times. This chain joins TRBV29-1 and TRBJ2-1; D is possibly TRBD1 (5 bases). Between the trimmed V and J ends, which lost 5 bases and 7 bases, there was a span of 6 bases. Germline V lookup: CDR1 SQVTM, CDR2 ANQGSEA. The length of the CDR3 is 10 residues. The CDR3 region is CSVQGNEQFF. The DNA for the CDR3 is TGCAGCGTTCAGGGTAATGAGCAGTTCTTC.

This clonotype has only a few counts. This chain joins TRBV7-2 and TRBJ2-3; D might be TRBD1 (5 bases). Trimming pared 5 bases from V and 0 bases from J, leaving 15 bases between. CDR3 length equals 16 residues. The germline V gene has CDR1 SGHTA and CDR2 FQGNSA. CDR3 sequence (DNA): TGTGCCAGCAGCCCTCAGGGCAGTCCTAGCACAGATACGCAGTATTTT. This sequence encodes CASSPQGSPSTDTQYF. Looking up the rest from reference TRBV7-2 and TRBJ2-3 gives the full variable domain: GAGVSQSPSNKVTEKGKDVELRCDPISGHTALYWYRQSLGQGLEFLIYFQGNSAPDKSGLPSDRFSAERTGGSVSTLTIQRTQQEDSAVYLCASSPQGSPSTDTQYFGPGTRLTVL.

This chain's CDR3 is CASRPRDRFNEKLFF. The CDR3 coding sequence is TGTGCCAGCAGACCCCGGGACAGATTTAATGAAAAACTGTTTTTT. V is TRBV6-5 and J is TRBJ1-4; 7 nucleotides align to TRBD1. The CDR3 sequence is 15 residues long. V shed 6 bases and J 4 bases; nucleotides not matched to a gene: 8. Germline CDR1 and CDR2: MNHEY and SVGAGI.

This clonotype was detected only a few times. J is TRBJ2-5 and V is TRBV4-3; 8 bases are a match to TRBD2. Germline trimming cut 3 bases from V and 3 bases from J; bases unmatched to any gene: 6. Per the germline V gene, CDR1 is LGHNA and CDR2 is YSLEER. The CDR3 has 15 residues. The CDR3, as DNA: TGCGCCAGCAGCCACGTCGGAGCGGGGGAAGAGACCCAGTACTTC. Residues: CASSHVGAGEETQYF.